These 8 T cell receptor beta chains came from one sample sequenced in a study of Ad26.COV2.S vaccination and SARS-CoV-2 variants. Sequencing was performed with immunoSEQ multiplex PCR; in TCRdb, only in-frame clones are kept and a portion is missing. The table includes approximately 400,000 clones, roughly 85% detected once. This sample's treatment: around 19 received Ad26.COV2.S at low or high dose, single or two shots; roughly five received placebo; per-sample allocation not given. Material that was analyzed had been drawn on day 63 after the first vaccine or placebo injection. The specimen was peripheral blood, collected in a trial of Ad26.COV2.S vaccine versus placebo. Every receptor here comes from a person between 18 and 65 years old who received the Ad26.COV2.S COVID-19 vaccine or a placebo.

V gene TRBV29-1 combines with J gene TRBJ2-3; possible D gene TRBD2, 6 bases. V was shortened by 6 bases and J by 2 bases, with 12 bases between the two germline ends. Germline CDR1 reads SQVTM; CDR2 reads ANQGSEA. This CDR3 comprises 13 residues. The CDR3 spells CSVEGQNTDTQYF. CDR3 DNA: TGCAGCGTGGAGGGCCAGAACACAGATACGCAGTATTTT.

As DNA, the CDR3 is TGTGCCACCAGTGATTTGGGACAGGGACACTACGAGCAGTACTTC. Its translation is CATSDLGQGHYEQYF. The J gene is TRBJ2-7, the V gene TRBV24-1; 8 nucleotides match TRBD1. V shed 0 bases, J shed 3 bases, and the junction held 3 bases outside the gene matches. The CDR3 runs 15 residues. Germline V gives CDR1 KGHDR, CDR2 SFDVKD.

The rearrangement links TRBV11-2 to TRBJ2-1; D not certain. In germline, CDR1 is SGHAT, CDR2 FQNNGV. Trimming took 5 bases from V and 0 from J, leaving 8 bases between them. This CDR3 has 14 residues. Here the CDR3 DNA reads TGTGCCAGCAGCCATGAAAGCTCCTACAATGAGCAGTTCTTC. This codes for CASSHESSYNEQFF.

The rearrangement joins TRBV27 to TRBJ2-1; 11 nucleotides agree with TRBD2. CDR1 and CDR2 from the germline V gene are MNHEY and SMNVEV (reference sequence). This CDR3 is built from 15 residues. With V trimmed by 1 base and J by 8 bases, 4 bases remained unmatched. The DNA of the CDR3 is TGTGCCAGCAGTTTATATAGCGGGAGGGGGGATGAGCAGTTCTTC. It codes for CASSLYSGRGDEQFF.

The chain uses TRBV27 and TRBJ1-5; D gene unclear. V dropped 6 bases and J dropped 4 bases, with 16 bases sitting between them. The CDR3 runs to 15 residues. CDR1 and CDR2 from the germline V gene are MNHEY and SMNVEV (reference sequence). In DNA form, the CDR3 reads TGTGCCAGCAGGAAGGACCGGGCGGGGAATCAGCCCCAGCATTTT. Protein product: CASRKDRAGNQPQHF.

For the CDR3, the DNA is TGCAGTGCAGGAGGACAGGGGACCGCTTTCTTT. It encodes CSAGGQGTAFF. The chain is built from TRBV20-1 and TRBJ1-1; TRBD1 matches at 9 bases. Unmatched junction bases numbered 7, after V lost 6 bases and J lost 11 bases. This CDR3 region has 11 residues. Germline loops: CDR1 DFQATT, CDR2 SNEGSKA (reference sequence).

J is TRBJ1-2 and V is TRBV2; 8 bases are a match to TRBD1. Germline V gene data show CDR1 as SNHLY and CDR2 as FYNNEI. The junction had 6 bases not matched to a gene; V was cut back by 8 bases and J by 1 base. The CDR3 extends over 14 amino acids. This chain's CDR3 is CASRTGRYNYGYTF. For the CDR3, the DNA is TGTGCCAGCCGGACAGGGCGCTATAACTATGGCTACACCTTC.

The J gene is TRBJ2-3, the V gene TRBV19; perhaps D is TRBD1 or TRBD2 (6 bases each). The CDR3 totals 15 residues. Germline lookup yields CDR1 LNHDA and CDR2 SQIVND (reference sequence). Trimming cost V 2 bases and J 4 bases, with 13 bases left between them. CDR3 DNA sequence: TGTGCCAGTAGTATATCTCGGGGGCGGGCAGATACGCAGTATTTT. It yields the protein CASSISRGRADTQYF.